The 7 T cell receptor beta chains below were found in one sample sequenced in a study of human T cells and chemical hapten exposure. This sample's time point: patch test 1, 2 weeks after DPC sensitization. The treatment: therapeutic diphenylcyclopropenone sensitization with weekly scalp DPC. TCRdb re-called the RACE reads with MiXCR, one entry per CDR3 protein. The table records tens of thousands of distinct CDR3 sequences, 7.5% to 10% of them present only once. The sample consisted of whole blood, taken in connection with sensitization to the hapten diphenylcyclopropenone (DPC). These receptors originate from a woman in her thirties or forties with alopecia areata. Some clones in this sample may be carry-over from other donors' samples.

V and J are TRBV28 and TRBJ1-2; 11 nucleotides match TRBD1. CDR1 MDHEN and CDR2 SYDVKM come from the germline V gene. The CDR3 extends over 15 amino acids. J was trimmed by 5 bases and V by 3 bases; bases with no gene match: 5. Here the CDR3 DNA reads TGTGCCAGCAGTTTCAGGACAGGGGGCCGGTATGGCTACACCTTC. Protein product: CASSFRTGGRYGYTF.

This clonotype was seen at least ten times. The chain is built from TRBV7-6 and TRBJ1-3; tentatively, D is TRBD1 (5 bases). This CDR3 spans 16 amino acids. Germline V CDR1 and CDR2: SGHVS, FNYEAQ. The V end lost 5 bases, the J end lost 4 bases, and 18 bases lay between the germline ends. For the CDR3, the DNA is TGTGCCAGCAGCCTCCTCGTGGGGGTTCCAGGAAACACCATATATTTT. Translated: CASSLLVGVPGNTIYF.

The gene calls are TRBV20-1 and TRBJ1-2, with TRBD1 identical over 8 bases. Germline lookup yields CDR1 DFQATT and CDR2 SNEGSKA (reference sequence). This CDR3 is 13 amino acids long. Unmatched junction bases numbered 6, after V lost 3 bases and J lost 6 bases. CDR3 region: CSARDRVMNGYTF. The CDR3 nucleotides are TGCAGTGCTAGGGACAGGGTGATGAATGGCTACACCTTC.

This clonotype was observed many times. This chain joins TRBV5-1 and TRBJ2-5, with D perhaps TRBD1 (5 bases). The CDR3 extends over 14 amino acids. CDR1 is SGHRS and CDR2 is YFSETQ in the germline V gene. Trimming shortened V by 5 bases and J by 2 bases, and 13 bases separated the two germline ends. The CDR3 loop reads CASSQTRAQETQYF. The DNA for the CDR3 is TGCGCCAGCAGTCAGACCAGGGCTCAAGAGACCCAGTACTTC.

This clonotype showed up just a few times. V is TRBV18 and J is TRBJ1-1; no reliable D call. The ends were cut back, 0 bases at V and 1 base at J, with 9 bases in the middle. The V gene's germline CDR1 is KGHSH and CDR2 LQKENI. The CDR3 runs 15 residues. This chain's CDR3 is CASSPPSSQNTEAFF. Here the CDR3 DNA reads TGTGCCAGCTCACCACCGAGCAGCCAGAACACTGAAGCTTTCTTT.

This clonotype was observed at least ten times. This sequence joins TRBV6-6 and TRBJ2-3; perhaps TRBD1 as D (7 bases). Per germline, CDR1 MNHNY and CDR2 SVGAGI (reference sequence). The CDR3 runs 15 residues. V was shortened by 7 bases and J by 4 bases, with 18 bases between the two germline ends. The CDR3 nucleotides are TGTGCCAGCATCCGTCCAGGGGGGCCCCCAGATACGCAGTATTTT. It yields the protein CASIRPGGPPDTQYF.

This clonotype occurred many times. The V call is TRBV28, the J call TRBJ1-2; D not certain. Germline lookup yields CDR1 MDHEN and CDR2 SYDVKM. This CDR3 comprises 14 residues. V was shortened by 7 bases and J by 4 bases, with 16 bases between the two germline ends. The CDR3 spells CASKPPQIVYGYTF. CDR3 in DNA: TGTGCCAGCAAACCCCCGCAAATCGTCTATGGCTACACCTTC.